The subject of this entry is one T cell receptor (beta chain). Method: immunoSEQ multiplex PCR; TCRdb's copy keeps in-frame clones and lacks some. The sample lists some 44,000 clones; about 86% were seen once. The germline gives CDR1 SQVTM, CDR2 ANQGSEA. CDR3 length: 12 residues. V was trimmed by 6 bases and J by 5 bases, leaving 13 bases between them. This sample was taken from a study of OX40 agonist ivuxolimab in advanced cancers. Peripheral blood came from all dose cohorts at three timepoints. This clonotype was obtained from an adult with an advanced solid tumor such as melanoma, head and neck, liver or kidney cancer. The sample was CD4+ or CD8+ T cells sorted from blood, taken in a trial of the OX40 agonist ivuxolimab. V is TRBV29-1 and J is TRBJ1-2; unclear D gene. CDR3: CSVRIGDYGYTF. DNA for the CDR3: TGCAGCGTCAGGATTGGGGATTATGGCTACACCTTC.